This T cell receptor beta chain was sequenced in a study of blood T cell repertoires in COVID-19. Across the whole study: The United States, Italy and Spain were the sources of the acute and convalescent COVID-19 samples.

Only in-frame clones appear in the TCRdb table, and some are missing; sequencing was by immunoSEQ multiplex PCR. This table holds 37,000 or so clones, about 85% found once. The CDR3 length is 14 residues. V lost 4 bases and J lost 1, with 11 bases in between. Sequencing was carried out using peripheral blood. This chain joins TRBV5-3 and TRBJ2-5; tentative D call: TRBD2 (5 bases). TRBV5-3 is identified as an open reading frame with a role that is uncertain. The TCR comes from a human donor in a cohort sampled during active COVID-19. The CDR3 sequence is CARSPGGAQETQYF. The CDR3 nucleotides are TGTGCCAGAAGCCCCGGAGGAGCCCAAGAGACCCAGTACTTC.